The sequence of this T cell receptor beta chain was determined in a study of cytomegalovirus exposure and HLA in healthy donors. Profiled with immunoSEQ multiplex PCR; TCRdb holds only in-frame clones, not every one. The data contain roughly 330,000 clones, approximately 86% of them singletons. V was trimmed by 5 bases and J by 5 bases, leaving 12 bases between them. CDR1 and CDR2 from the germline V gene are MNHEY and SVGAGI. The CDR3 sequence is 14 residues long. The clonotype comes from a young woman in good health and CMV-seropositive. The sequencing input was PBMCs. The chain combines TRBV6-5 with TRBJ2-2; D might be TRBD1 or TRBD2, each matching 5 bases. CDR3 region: CASSETRGTGELFF. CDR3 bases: TGTGCCAGCAGTGAGACGAGGGGTACCGGGGAGCTGTTTTTT.